This T cell receptor (beta chain) stems from a study of blood T cell repertoires in COVID-19. Trimming cost V 0 bases and J 5 bases; bases outside gene matches: 9. Germline V gene data show CDR1 as KGHSH and CDR2 as LQKENI. The CDR3 has 16 residues. TCRdb keeps only in-frame clones here, not all; method: immunoSEQ multiplex PCR. The data contain about 250,000 clones, 86% of them singletons. Sequenced input: PBMCs or T cells enriched from blood (not recorded which). The sequence derives from a man aged 35 to 55 who had recovered from COVID-19. This chain links TRBV18 with TRBJ2-7; TRBD1 matches at 8 bases. The CDR3 DNA reads as TGTGCCAGCTCACCACCGACAGGGGACCCTCAACACGAGCAGTACTTC. Its protein product is CASSPPTGDPQHEQYF.